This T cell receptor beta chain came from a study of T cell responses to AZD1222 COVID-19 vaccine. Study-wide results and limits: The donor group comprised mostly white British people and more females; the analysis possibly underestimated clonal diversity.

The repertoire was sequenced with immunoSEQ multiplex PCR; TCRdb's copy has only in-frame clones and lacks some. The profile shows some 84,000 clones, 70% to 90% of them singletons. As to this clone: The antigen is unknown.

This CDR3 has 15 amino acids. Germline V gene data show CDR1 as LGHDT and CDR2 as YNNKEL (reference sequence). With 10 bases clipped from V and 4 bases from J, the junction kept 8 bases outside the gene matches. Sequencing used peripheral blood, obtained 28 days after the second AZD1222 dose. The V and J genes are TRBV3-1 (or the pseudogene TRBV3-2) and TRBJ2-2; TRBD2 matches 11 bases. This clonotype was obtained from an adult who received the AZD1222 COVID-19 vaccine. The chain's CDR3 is CATQGLAGVTGELFF. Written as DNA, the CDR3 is TGTGCCACTCAAGGACTAGCGGGTGTCACCGGGGAGCTGTTTTTT.